This TCR beta chain is from a study of cytomegalovirus exposure and HLA in healthy donors. Study results and caveats: Later analysis showed most CMV-associated TCR beta chains appearing HLA-restricted. A missense variant in DCLRE1C was later tied to TCR beta V- and J-gene trimming. The study put 150 or so TCR beta chains on its list as cytomegalovirus-associated.

Germline V gene data show CDR1 as ENHRY and CDR2 as SYGVKD. The V end lost 2 bases, the J end lost 6 bases, and 8 bases lay between the germline ends. The CDR3 totals 12 residues. Vbeta (60) and Jbeta (13) primers were used in the PCR. Original processing notes: Some 11 million shared chains were among the 65 million to 85 million unique TCR beta chains that a later analysis counted. Here immunoSEQ multiplex PCR was the method, and the copy in TCRdb shows in-frame clones only, minus some. For V, J and clone size, that table is used; D and trimming come from the DNA. The sample has under 35,000 clones, roughly 60% seen once. As regards this clone: Its specificity is not known.

This sequence was found in a male donor in good health and CMV-seropositive. Sequencing used PBMCs. The rearrangement uses TRBV10-3 and TRBJ2-7; tentatively, D is TRBD1 (5 bases). CDR3 nucleotide sequence: TGTGCCATCAGTGAGCAGGACACCGAGCAGTACTTC. Its translation is CAISEQDTEQYF.